Listed below are T cell receptor beta chains from one sample, sequenced in a study of blood T cell repertoires in COVID-19. Sequenced by immunoSEQ multiplex PCR; TCRdb stores in-frame clones only, minus some. The sample includes over 150,000 clones, approximately 80% of them seen just once. Input material: PBMCs or T cells enriched from blood (not recorded which). The source of these receptors is a woman aged 55-70 years who had recovered from COVID-19. The CDR3 runs from the conserved cysteine through the conserved F or W. Fields, in order: V gene, J gene, CDR3 protein.

TRBV14	TRBJ2-7	CASSPRDRDYEQYF
TRBV12-5	TRBJ2-1	CASGLVRTGNVGYNEQFF
TRBV10-3	TRBJ2-3	CAISEPPGAGLEDTQYF
TRBV7-2	TRBJ1-2	CASSFGPNYGYTF
TRBV6-5	TRBJ1-1	CASSSPSQTGRTEAFF
TRBV4-1	TRBJ1-1	CASSQGPGNTEAFF
TRBV9	TRBJ2-3	CASSDPLAEDTQYF
TRBV7-3	TRBJ2-1	CASSGTSGASYNEQFF
TRBV12-3/TRBV12-4	TRBJ1-2	CATNAGSFYGYTF
TRBV11-2	TRBJ1-3	CASSFGRGSGNTIYF
TRBV7-9	TRBJ2-1	CASSSPKLAGGAGEQFF
TRBV6-4	TRBJ2-1	CASSDSGFGGAIYNEQFF
TRBV6-5	TRBJ1-2	CASSTQGTGVYGYTF
TRBV4-2	TRBJ1-1	CASSQGQSINTEAFF
TRBV10-3	TRBJ2-5	CAIRAGGAWEETQYF